The 32 T cell receptor beta chains presented below share a single source sample, sequenced in a study of a mutant IDH1 vaccine in newly diagnosed glioma. As for time point: week 47, end of study. All doses held 300 ug of mutant IDH1 20-mer peptide, with topical imiquimod. Repertoires were generated with immunoSEQ multiplex PCR, while TCRdb's copy carries only in-frame clones and drops some. The sample consists of 50,000 to 55,000 clones, roughly 61% of them appearing once. No antigen is known for these receptors. Sequencing used peripheral blood mononuclear cells (PBMCs), obtained from a glioma patient whose treatment included an IDH1 peptide vaccine. These receptors came from a middle-aged man with glioma. Some clones in this sample may be carry-over from other donors' samples.

J is TRBJ1-6 and V is TRBV2; 10 nucleotides match TRBD1. Trimming took 1 base from V and 10 from J; bases not matched to a gene: 16. CDR3 size: 19 residues. Germline V gives CDR1 SNHLY, CDR2 FYNNEI. This CDR3 is CASSEDETGGELSYSPLHF. In DNA form, the CDR3 reads TGTGCCAGCAGTGAAGACGAGACAGGGGGCGAGTTATCCTACTCACCCCTCCACTTT. Combining the CDR3 with reference TRBV2 and TRBJ1-6 gives the whole variable domain EPEVTQTPSHQVTQMGQEVILRCVPISNHLYFYWYRQILGQKVEFLVSFYNNEISEKSEIFDDQFSVERPDGSNFTLKIRSTKLEDSAMYFCASSEDETGGELSYSPLHFGNGTRLTVT.

This clone was counted only a few times. The chain carries TRBV18 and TRBJ1-2; D is ambiguous. This CDR3 region has 16 residues. V dropped 3 bases and J dropped 4 bases, with 18 bases sitting between them. The V gene's germline CDR1 is KGHSH and CDR2 LQKENI. CDR3 sequence: CASSPPELSTSYGYTF. The CDR3 DNA reads as TGTGCCAGCTCACCGCCCGAGTTGAGTACCTCCTATGGCTACACCTTC.

The V and J genes are TRBV19 and TRBJ2-7; tentative D call: TRBD2 (6 bases). CDR1 and CDR2 (germline): LNHDA, SQIVND (reference sequence). Trimming took 6 bases from V and 2 from J, leaving 23 bases between them. This CDR3 has 17 residues. CDR3 bases: TGTGCCAGTAGGAACCGGGACTTAAGCCTAGGAGCCTACGAGCAGTACTTC. Encoded protein: CASRNRDLSLGAYEQYF.

This clone was seen a handful of times. The V call is TRBV10-3, the J call TRBJ1-2; TRBD1 is a possible D gene (5 bases). Trimming cost V 4 bases and J 0 bases, with 9 bases left between them. The germline V gene has CDR1 ENHRY and CDR2 SYGVKD. The CDR3 has 14 amino acids. The CDR3 bases are TGTGCCATCAGTGCCGCAGGGCCTAACTATGGCTACACCTTC. It codes for CAISAAGPNYGYTF.

The chain is built from TRBV5-1 and TRBJ2-7; no definite D call. V lost 2 bases and J 3 bases, leaving 6 bases between the germline ends. CDR1 SGHRS and CDR2 YFSETQ come from the germline V gene. This CDR3 has 12 amino acids. The CDR3 protein is CASSLNGYEQYF. As DNA, the CDR3 is TGCGCCAGCAGCTTAAACGGCTACGAGCAGTACTTC.

The V and J genes are TRBV6-6 and TRBJ1-2, with D possibly being TRBD1 (5 bases). The germline V and J ends were trimmed by 2 bases and 3 bases, with 7 bases remaining between them. CDR3 length equals 13 residues. Germline-derived CDR1 and CDR2 are MNHNY and SVGAGI (reference sequence). The CDR3 nucleotides read TGTGCCAGCAGTTACGAAGGGGACTATGGCTACACCTTC. This codes for CASSYEGDYGYTF.

V and J are TRBV7-2 and TRBJ1-1; 7 positions agree with TRBD1. This CDR3 spans 13 amino acids. Trimming cost V 6 bases and J 3 bases; bases outside gene matches: 4. Per the germline V gene, CDR1 is SGHTA and CDR2 is FQGNSA. The DNA for the CDR3 is TGTGCCAGCAGATGGGACAGTTACACTGAAGCTTTCTTT. Protein: CASRWDSYTEAFF.

The chain combines TRBV2 with TRBJ2-1; 15 bases map to TRBD2. With V trimmed by 6 bases and J by 8 bases, 5 bases remained unmatched. The CDR3 has 15 amino acids. From germline, CDR1 is SNHLY and CDR2 FYNNEI. The CDR3, as DNA: TGTGCCAGCAGAAGGACTAGCGGGGGGGCTTATGAGCAGTTCTTC. Translated, it gives CASRRTSGGAYEQFF.

This clone appeared a few times. The chain joins TRBV5-4 to TRBJ1-4; no clear D gene. CDR1 is SGHNT and CDR2 is YYREEE in the germline V gene (reference sequence). The CDR3 length is 15 residues. V lost 4 bases and J lost 1, with 11 bases in between. CDR3 region: CASSTRSRTNEKLFF. The CDR3 DNA reads TGTGCCAGCAGCACCCGAAGCCGAACTAATGAAAAACTGTTTTTT.

The chain uses TRBV9 and TRBJ1-6, with unresolved D. From germline, CDR1 is SGDLS and CDR2 YYNGEE. Deletions cut 3 bases from V and 12 bases from J, with 16 bases between. CDR3 length: 14 residues. The CDR3 DNA sequence: TGTGCCAGCAGCGCCTATCCACGAATCGGACCCCTCCACTTT. This sequence encodes CASSAYPRIGPLHF. The entire variable domain, with the rest obtained from reference TRBV9 and TRBJ1-6, is as follows: DSGVTQTPKHLITATGQRVTLRCSPRSGDLSVYWYQQSLDQGLQFLIQYYNGEERAKGNILERFSAQQFPDLHSELNLSSLELGDSALYFCASSAYPRIGPLHFGNGTRLTVT.

This rearrangement joins TRBV18 to TRBJ1-2; no reliable D call. The V gene lost 3 bases and the J gene lost 0 bases, with 14 bases spanning the gap. Germline V gene lookup returns CDR1 KGHSH and CDR2 LQKENI. The CDR3 has 16 amino acids. The CDR3 protein is CASSPQLVTSNYGYTF. The CDR3 DNA reads as TGTGCCAGCTCACCCCAGTTGGTCACCTCTAACTATGGCTACACCTTC.

V gene TRBV2 combines with J gene TRBJ2-6; D ambiguous. Per the germline V gene, CDR1 is SNHLY and CDR2 is FYNNEI. Trimming removed 1 base from V and 4 bases from J, with 11 bases in between. The CDR3 has 16 residues. This CDR3 reads CASSEGKGIGANVLTF. The CDR3 DNA sequence: TGTGCCAGCAGTGAAGGCAAGGGAATAGGGGCCAACGTCCTGACTTTC. The complete variable domain, with remaining parts taken from reference TRBV2 and TRBJ2-6, reads EPEVTQTPSHQVTQMGQEVILRCVPISNHLYFYWYRQILGQKVEFLVSFYNNEISEKSEIFDDQFSVERPDGSNFTLKIRSTKLEDSAMYFCASSEGKGIGANVLTFGAGSRLTVL.

This clone was seen a handful of times. The J gene is TRBJ1-2, the V gene TRBV9; 10 bases align to TRBD1. Trimming took 8 bases from V and 8 from J; bases not matched to a gene: 12. Germline V gene data show CDR1 as SGDLS and CDR2 as YYNGEE. This CDR3 contains 14 residues. Here the CDR3 reads CASNPGGQGGGYTF. The CDR3, as DNA: TGTGCCAGTAACCCGGGTGGACAGGGGGGCGGCTACACCTTC. Combining the CDR3 with reference TRBV9 and TRBJ1-2 gives the whole variable domain DSGVTQTPKHLITATGQRVTLRCSPRSGDLSVYWYQQSLDQGLQFLIQYYNGEERAKGNILERFSAQQFPDLHSELNLSSLELGDSALYFCASNPGGQGGGYTFGSGTRLTVV.

As concerns this clone: A junction end diverges from the germline sequence, so it may reflect a read error. The rearrangement uses TRBV7-7 and TRBJ2-6, with 10 bases that match TRBD1. From germline, CDR1 is SSHAT and CDR2 FNYEAQ (reference sequence). CDR3 length: 16 residues. CDR3 region: CASSPTGGTGANVLTF. CDR3 bases: TGTGCTAGCAGCCCGACAGGGGGCACTGGGGCCAACGTCCTGACTTTC.

This clone turned up a few times. This chain connects TRBV6-5 to TRBJ1-6, with D tentatively TRBD1 (6 bases). The CDR3 totals 14 residues. The ends were cut back, 6 bases at V and 7 bases at J, with 13 bases in the middle. Germline V gene data show CDR1 as MNHEY and CDR2 as SVGAGI. The CDR3 DNA follows: TGTGCCAGCAGCCAGGGGTCGTGGAATTCACCCCTCCACTTT. It translates to CASSQGSWNSPLHF.

V usage is TRBV6-1 and J usage is TRBJ2-7; D uncertain. Germline V gene lookup returns CDR1 MNHNS and CDR2 SASEGT. The CDR3 is 12 residues long. V lost 1 base to trimming and J lost 3 bases, with 4 bases between them. The CDR3, as DNA: TGTGCCAGCAGTGAAGTATACTACGAGCAGTACTTC. It translates to CASSEVYYEQYF.

This sequence joins TRBV5-1 and TRBJ2-7, with a weak D call TRBD2 (5 bases). The V gene's germline CDR1 is SGHRS and CDR2 YFSETQ. With 5 bases removed from V and 2 bases from J, the gap between germline ends came to 11 bases. The CDR3 covers 13 residues. The CDR3 DNA is TGCGCCAGCAGGGGAACCGGGGCCTACGAGCAGTACTTC. As protein: CASRGTGAYEQYF.

The CDR3 reads CASGRQGTDTIYF. DNA for the CDR3: TGTGCTAGTGGACGACAGGGGACGGACACCATATATTTT. The V call is TRBV12-5, the J call TRBJ1-3; 8 bases are a match to TRBD1. The CDR3 runs to 13 residues. The V gene's germline CDR1 is LGHNT and CDR2 FRNRAP. Trimming took 6 bases from V and 8 from J; bases not matched to a gene: 6.

This clone was observed many times. The CDR3 loop is CASSEAQGDAYEQYF. The CDR3 DNA follows: TGTGCCAGCAGTGAAGCGCAGGGGGATGCCTACGAGCAGTACTTC. V and J are TRBV6-1 and TRBJ2-7; 7 positions agree with TRBD1. CDR1 MNHNS and CDR2 SASEGT come from the germline V gene. The CDR3 has 15 amino acids. V was clipped by 0 bases and J by 2 bases; unmatched bases: 4.

V is TRBV7-2 and J is TRBJ2-2; 9 bases fit TRBD2. The V and J ends lost 5 bases and 3 bases, in that order; junction bases with no gene match: 7. The CDR3 is 16 residues long. Looked up from germline, CDR1 is SGHTA and CDR2 is FQGNSA. CDR3 in DNA: TGTGCCAGCAGCACAACGAGCGGGGGGTACACCGGGGAGCTGTTTTTT. Its protein product is CASSTTSGGYTGELFF.

The CDR3 is CASSSLPDRVTEAFF. The CDR3 nucleotides read TGTGCCAGTAGTTCGCTCCCGGACAGGGTCACTGAAGCTTTCTTT. This chain links TRBV19 with TRBJ1-1; TRBD1 matches at 8 bases. This CDR3 has 15 residues. Germline trimming cut 5 bases from V and 4 bases from J; bases unmatched to any gene: 9. The germline CDR1 and CDR2 sequences are LNHDA and SQIVND (reference sequence).

This clone was seen only a few times. The chain has TRBV6-1 and TRBJ2-7; D is perhaps TRBD1 (5 bases). The V end lost 1 base, the J end lost 2 bases, and 15 bases lay between the germline ends. CDR1 is MNHNS and CDR2 is SASEGT in the germline V gene. The CDR3 contains 16 residues. CDR3 sequence (DNA): TGTGCCAGCAGTGAAGATTCAGGGCAGGCAACCTACGAGCAGTACTTC. Residues: CASSEDSGQATYEQYF.

The CDR3 nucleotides are TGCGCCAGCGACACACCAATCCTCTCTGGAAACACCATATATTTT. It codes for CASDTPILSGNTIYF. The genes are TRBV23-1 and TRBJ1-3; D unresolved. TRBV23-1 is reported as an ORF; its role is uncertain. V shed 8 bases and J shed 0 bases, with 14 bases lying between them. The length of the CDR3 is 15 residues.

This clone was observed a few times. The DNA for the CDR3 is TGTGCCAGCAGTTTCCGCCAGCATGAGCAGTTCTTC. Translating gives CASSFRQHEQFF. The chain joins TRBV27 to TRBJ2-1; D uncertain. The V gene lost 3 bases and the J gene lost 8 bases, with 8 bases spanning the gap. CDR3 length equals 12 residues. The germline gives CDR1 MNHEY, CDR2 SMNVEV (reference sequence).

The chain joins TRBV6-1 to TRBJ1-1; D remains ambiguous. The V end was cut by 3 bases, the J end by 5 bases, with 10 bases between. Germline V gene sequence: CDR1 MNHNS, CDR2 SASEGT. This CDR3 contains 13 residues. The CDR3 spells CASSDPPGTEAFF. The CDR3 coding sequence is TGTGCCAGCAGTGATCCTCCCGGGACTGAAGCTTTCTTT.

The V call is TRBV30, the J call TRBJ2-3; 11 nucleotides match TRBD1. Germline loops: CDR1 GTSNPN, CDR2 SVGIG (reference sequence). With V trimmed by 2 bases and J by 4 bases, 5 bases remained unmatched. The CDR3 totals 15 residues. The CDR3 DNA reads TGTGCCTGGAGTTCCGGGACAGGGGGTCCAGATACGCAGTATTTT. Translated, it gives CAWSSGTGGPDTQYF.

This clone was seen only a few times. The chain is built from TRBV2 and TRBJ2-7, with D hard to call. This CDR3 has 13 residues. Trimming removed 3 bases at V and 4 bases at J, with 10 bases between. Germline CDR1 and CDR2: SNHLY and FYNNEI. Here the CDR3 reads CASSEYRDYEQYF. CDR3 bases: TGTGCCAGCAGTGAGTACAGAGATTACGAGCAGTACTTC.

About this clone itself: At one end the junction does not follow the germline gene, possibly because of a read error. The chain couples TRBV2 to TRBJ1-2; D is undetermined. Per the germline V gene, CDR1 is SNHLY and CDR2 is FYNNEI. This CDR3 contains 12 residues. The CDR3 nucleotides are TGTGCCAGCAGAGCAGATTCCCGGGTCACCCTTTTC. This encodes CASRADSRVTLF.

The chain combines TRBV5-6 with TRBJ2-2; D possibly matches TRBD1 or TRBD2 (5 bases each). The CDR3 consists of 15 residues. Germline V gene lookup returns CDR1 SGHDT and CDR2 YYEEEE. The germline V and J ends were trimmed by 4 bases and 0 bases, with 10 bases remaining between them. In nucleotides, the CDR3 is TGTGCCAGCAGCCCCGGGACCACGAACACCGGGGAGCTGTTTTTT. Translation gives CASSPGTTNTGELFF.

This clone was picked up a small number of times. This chain connects TRBV6-6 to TRBJ2-2; D may be TRBD2 (6 bases). The CDR3 consists of 16 residues. Deletions cut 0 bases from V and 8 bases from J, with 16 bases between. CDR1 and CDR2 (germline): MNHNY, SVGAGI (reference sequence). The CDR3 nucleotides read TGTGCCAGCAGTTACTCAAGGAGGGGCCCGGCGGGGGAGCTGTTTTTT. As protein: CASSYSRRGPAGELFF.

The rearrangement links TRBV19 to TRBJ2-1; D possibly matches TRBD1 or TRBD2 (5 bases each). The CDR3 runs 16 residues. Germline CDR1 reads LNHDA; CDR2 reads SQIVND (reference sequence). V lost 5 bases and J lost 8, with 22 bases in between. This CDR3 reads CASSPPAGRTLYEQFF. The CDR3 DNA reads TGTGCCAGTAGTCCGCCCGCAGGGAGAACCTTATATGAGCAGTTCTTC.

The chain is built from TRBV2 and TRBJ1-5; D gene unclear. CDR1 is SNHLY, CDR2 FYNNEI, per germline. Trimming took off 5 bases at V and 9 bases at J, with 11 bases between the two ends. This CDR3 is 12 amino acids long. CDR3 nucleotides: TGTGCCAGCAGTCCAGATATCGGGCCCCAGCATTTT. The encoded protein is CASSPDIGPQHF.